Shown below are 18 T cell receptor beta chains from a single sample sequenced in a study of identical twins. TCRdb called the 5' RACE reads again in MiXCR, with one record for every CDR3 protein. The data hold around 1.7 million distinct CDR3 sequences, with less than 35% observed a single time. Sequencing was performed on cord blood. These receptors were obtained from a newborn girl in good health.

The V call is TRBV18, the J call TRBJ1-1, with a tentative D call TRBD1 (5 bases). V was shortened by 2 bases and J by 1 base, with 20 bases between the two germline ends. Germline V CDR1 and CDR2: KGHSH, LQKENI. The CDR3 has 18 amino acids. The DNA of the CDR3 is TGTGCCAGCTCACCATGGGCAGGGTATAGGGGAGAGAACACTGAAGCTTTCTTT. Its translation: CASSPWAGYRGENTEAFF. Supplemented by reference TRBV18 and TRBJ1-1, the full variable domain reads NAGVMQNPRHLVRRRGQEARLRCSPMKGHSHVYWYRQLPEEGLKFMVYLQKENIIDESGMPKERFSAEFPKEGPSILRIQQVVRGDSAAYFCASSPWAGYRGENTEAFFGQGTRLTVV.

This clonotype was picked up a small number of times. V is TRBV14 and J is TRBJ2-1, with TRBD2 matching over 8 bases. The CDR3 has 16 residues. V lost 3 bases and J lost 2; bases outside the gene matches: 6. CDR1 and CDR2 from the germline V gene are SGHDN and FVKESK. In DNA, the CDR3 is TGTGCCAGCAGCCACAGACTAGCGAGTACCTACAATGAGCAGTTCTTC. It yields the protein CASSHRLASTYNEQFF.

This clonotype was detected a few times. The rearrangement joins TRBV10-3 to TRBJ2-3; D gene ambiguous. Germline V gene sequence: CDR1 ENHRY, CDR2 SYGVKD. The V and J ends lost 10 bases and 4 bases respectively, with 15 bases between them. The CDR3 spans 13 residues. The CDR3 loop is CATQRDGSDTQYF. CDR3 nucleotides: TGTGCCACTCAACGTGATGGCTCAGATACGCAGTATTTT.

This clonotype was observed a handful of times. J is TRBJ1-2 and V is TRBV6-6, with D hard to call. Germline CDR1 is MNHNY and CDR2 is SVGAGI (reference sequence). The ends were cut back, 1 base at V and 0 bases at J, with 6 bases in the middle. This CDR3 contains 14 residues. CDR3 nucleotide sequence: TGTGCCAGCAGTTACTGGCAGCCTAACTATGGCTACACCTTC. It specifies CASSYWQPNYGYTF.

The chain is built from TRBV6-1 and TRBJ1-1; D is uncertain. The CDR3 totals 16 residues. The V gene's germline CDR1 is MNHNS and CDR2 SASEGT. The germline V and J ends were trimmed by 2 bases and 3 bases, with 16 bases remaining between them. CDR3 loop: CASSEPFRFADTEAFF. CDR3 DNA: TGTGCCAGCAGTGAACCGTTTAGGTTTGCGGACACTGAAGCTTTCTTT.

The sample holds a few counts of this clonotype. The chain combines TRBV4-2 with TRBJ2-3; TRBD1 or TRBD2 may be the D gene (6 bases each). This CDR3 comprises 14 residues. Trimming cost V 6 bases and J 5 bases, with 15 bases left between them. From germline, CDR1 is LGHNA and CDR2 YNFKEQ. The CDR3 spells CASSLKGGGDTQYF. CDR3 nucleotide sequence: TGTGCCAGCAGTCTGAAGGGGGGCGGAGATACGCAGTATTTT.

This clonotype showed up just a few times. This chain connects TRBV20-1 to TRBJ2-3; 14 bases map to TRBD2. The CDR3 contains 15 residues. Germline trimming cut 7 bases from V and 2 bases from J; bases unmatched to any gene: 5. Germline V lookup: CDR1 DFQATT, CDR2 SNEGSKA (reference sequence). CDR3 bases: TGCAGTGGCGGACTAGCGGGGGGTATCACAGATACGCAGTATTTT. Translating gives CSGGLAGGITDTQYF.

This clonotype is a singleton in its sample. The genes are TRBV30 and TRBJ1-1; perhaps TRBD1 as D (5 bases). Germline CDR1 is GTSNPN and CDR2 is SVGIG (reference sequence). The CDR3 loop spans 11 amino acids. Trimming shortened V by 2 bases and J by 6 bases, and 7 bases separated the two germline ends. The CDR3 spells CAWSRDPEAFF. The CDR3 nucleotides are TGTGCCTGGAGTCGGGACCCTGAAGCTTTCTTT.

The chain combines TRBV7-8 with TRBJ2-3; no clear D gene. The V and J ends lost 1 base and 1 base respectively, with 9 bases between them. Germline CDR1 and CDR2: SGHVS and FQNEAQ. The CDR3 is 15 amino acids. The CDR3 nucleotides read TGTGCCAGCAGCTTAGTTACGGTTGGCACAGATACGCAGTATTTT. The encoded protein is CASSLVTVGTDTQYF.

The chain links TRBV4-1 to TRBJ1-5, with D perhaps matching TRBD1 (6 bases). The CDR3 spans 16 residues. Trimming removed 0 bases from V and 3 bases from J, with 12 bases in between. Germline V gene data show CDR1 as MGHRA and CDR2 as YSYEKL. The CDR3 bases are TGCGCCAGCAGCCAAGAAGATGGGGGACACAATCAGCCCCAGCATTTT. It yields the protein CASSQEDGGHNQPQHF.

On this clonotype itself: A much larger clone differs from this one at a single base, so this may be a read error. In DNA, the CDR3 is TGCGCCAGCAACTCGGGACTAGCGACCTACAATGAGCAGTTCTTC. This encodes CASNSGLATYNEQFF. The chain carries TRBV5-1 and TRBJ2-1; 10 nucleotides line up with TRBD2. The CDR3 has 15 residues. Losses at the gene ends were 6 bases for V and 2 bases for J; bases not matched to a gene: 5. The germline gives CDR1 SGHRS, CDR2 YFSETQ.

The V and J genes are TRBV20-1 and TRBJ1-5; TRBD1 might be the D (5 bases). With 0 bases removed from V and 7 bases from J, the gap between germline ends came to 19 bases. In germline, CDR1 is DFQATT, CDR2 SNEGSKA (reference sequence). The CDR3 sequence is 16 residues long. CDR3 region: CSARDRGVPLRQPQHF. The CDR3 DNA follows: TGCAGTGCTAGAGATCGAGGGGTCCCCCTTCGGCAGCCCCAGCATTTT.

The chain carries TRBV7-2 and TRBJ2-3; D is uncertain. The length of the CDR3 is 14 residues. Germline V gene data show CDR1 as SGHTA and CDR2 as FQGNSA. V shed 6 bases and J shed 4 bases, with 14 bases lying between them. DNA of the CDR3: TGTGCCAGCAGTTCGCGGAGTTCCGCAGATACGCAGTATTTT. It is translated as CASSSRSSADTQYF.

This clonotype was observed a handful of times. CDR3: CASSEVGSGSSYGYTF. CDR3 nucleotides: TGTGCCAGCAGTGAAGTCGGGTCAGGGTCCTCCTATGGCTACACCTTC. The chain links TRBV6-1 to TRBJ1-2; D is possibly TRBD1 (5 bases). The CDR3 spans 16 residues. Trimming took off 1 base at V and 4 bases at J, with 16 bases between the two ends. The V gene's germline CDR1 is MNHNS and CDR2 SASEGT.

V usage is TRBV10-3 and J usage is TRBJ1-6; TRBD1 agrees at 7 bases. Per germline, CDR1 ENHRY and CDR2 SYGVKD. CDR3 length: 13 residues. V lost 8 bases, J lost 7 bases, and 5 bases stayed unmatched. In nucleotides, the CDR3 is TGTGCCATCTCTCAGGGGGAAAATTCACCCCTCCACTTT. It codes for CAISQGENSPLHF.

This clonotype was detected a few times. The chain couples TRBV7-9 to TRBJ1-1; unclear D gene. Trimming took 5 bases from V and 0 from J, leaving 16 bases between them. Germline lookup yields CDR1 SEHNR and CDR2 FQNEAQ (reference sequence). CDR3 size: 16 residues. Here the CDR3 reads CASSPHAGPLNTEAFF. In DNA form, the CDR3 reads TGTGCCAGCAGCCCCCACGCGGGCCCCTTGAACACTGAAGCTTTCTTT.

The chain couples TRBV5-6 to TRBJ1-2; TRBD1 is a possible D gene (5 bases). This CDR3 spans 15 amino acids. The germline V gene encodes CDR1 SGHDT and CDR2 YYEEEE. The V end was cut by 0 bases, the J end by 2 bases, with 11 bases between. In DNA, the CDR3 is TGTGCCAGCAGCTTGGTCAGGGCATTGAACTATGGCTACACCTTC. This encodes CASSLVRALNYGYTF.

V gene TRBV30 combines with J gene TRBJ2-1; 8 positions agree with TRBD2. The J call is in doubt because the DNA end fits TRBJ2-7 better. CDR3 size: 13 residues. Germline CDR1 reads GTSNPN; CDR2 reads SVGIG (reference sequence). In DNA, the CDR3 is TGTGCCTGGAGTAGCGGGGGTTACAATGAGCAGTACTTC. It translates to CAWSSGGYNEQYF.